This paragraph covers one T cell receptor (beta chain) sequence. The antigen is undetermined. With each sample, at least 5 micrograms of total RNA were extracted. A sample-barcoded 5' primer and a J-beta primer mix were used in a second PCR of roughly 7 to 12 cycles. CDR3-containing paired-end reads numbered at least 3 million in each sample. TCRdb redid the calling of the 5' RACE reads with MiXCR, one entry per CDR3 protein. The sample contains about 1,400,000 distinct CDR3 sequences, approximately 42% of which appear only once. The sample is drawn from a study of blood T cells in healthy people across ages. General study findings and limits: Expanded clonotype changes were possibly confounded by unknown donor CMV status.

The CDR3 is made up of 12 amino acids. Trimming cost V 7 bases and J 6 bases; bases outside gene matches: 3. Germline lookup yields CDR1 SQVTM and CDR2 ANQGSEA. Material: blood. The sequence derives from a woman in her late teens or twenties in good health. The chain links TRBV29-1 to TRBJ2-2; TRBD1 matches 9 bases. CDR3 in amino acids: CSAWTGAGELFF. The CDR3 region has the DNA TGCAGCGCCTGGACAGGGGCCGGGGAGCTGTTTTTT.